The 16 T cell receptor beta chains reported below all come from one sample, sequenced in a study of control samples from healthy donors and cancer patients. Data came from immunoSEQ multiplex PCR; TCRdb stores just in-frame clones and leaves some out. The sample has fewer than 300,000 clones; roughly four fifths are singletons. The sequenced sample was PBMCs. The receptor set was obtained from a woman aged 60-75 years with lung cancer.

V gene TRBV7-2 combines with J gene TRBJ1-2, with D unresolved. This CDR3 spans 14 amino acids. V lost 5 bases to trimming and J lost 4 bases, with 14 bases between them. Germline V gives CDR1 SGHTA, CDR2 FQGNSA. The CDR3 nucleotides read TGTGCCAGCAGCCCTCCGGTAATCGGCTATGGCTACACCTTC. Translated, it gives CASSPPVIGYGYTF.

The J gene is TRBJ1-2, the V gene TRBV5-5, with D maybe TRBD1 (5 bases). Germline CDR1 and CDR2: SGHKS and YYEKEE (reference sequence). CDR3 size: 13 residues. V lost 2 bases, J lost 4 bases, and 9 bases lay in between. CDR3 nucleotides: TGTGCCAGCAGCTTACTGCAGGGCTATGGCTACACCTTC. Protein product: CASSLLQGYGYTF.

The J gene is TRBJ1-1, the V gene TRBV5-1; D uncertain. CDR1 SGHRS and CDR2 YFSETQ come from the germline V gene. V shed 2 bases and J shed 4 bases, with 9 bases lying between them. This CDR3 has 13 amino acids. In DNA, the CDR3 is TGCGCCAGCAGCTTTCTGGGGAGCACTGAAGCTTTCTTT. Translation gives CASSFLGSTEAFF. Full variable domain (missing parts from reference TRBV5-1 and TRBJ1-1): KAGVTQTPRYLIKTRGQQVTLSCSPISGHRSVSWYQQTPGQGLQFLFEYFSETQRNKGNFPGRFSGRQFSNSRSEMNVSTLELGDSALYLCASSFLGSTEAFFGQGTRLTVV.

The gene calls are TRBV7-2 and TRBJ2-1; 14 nucleotides match TRBD2. After removal of 6 bases from V and 3 bases from J, the junction contained 13 bases not matched to a gene. Germline V gene data show CDR1 as SGHTA and CDR2 as FQGNSA. This CDR3 is built from 19 residues. CDR3 residues: CASSSSGTSGSRGYNEQFF. The CDR3, as DNA: TGTGCCAGCAGTTCCTCCGGGACTAGCGGGAGTAGGGGCTACAATGAGCAGTTCTTC.

This clone was counted a few times. The V and J genes are TRBV9 and TRBJ2-3, with a possible D match to TRBD1 (5 bases). Trimming cost V 0 bases and J 0 bases, with 8 bases left between them. CDR1 is SGDLS and CDR2 is YYNGEE in the germline V gene. CDR3 size: 15 residues. The DNA for the CDR3 is TGTGCCAGCAGCGTAGGCCCAGGGAGCACAGATACGCAGTATTTT. Its translation: CASSVGPGSTDTQYF.

The chain links TRBV24-1 to TRBJ2-1; D gene unclear. Germline values: CDR1 KGHDR, CDR2 SFDVKD. V was clipped by 4 bases and J by 0 bases, with 15 bases between them. The CDR3 has 17 residues. CDR3 amino acids: CATSDHQSRSSYNEQFF. The CDR3 nucleotides are TGTGCCACCAGTGACCACCAGAGCCGGAGCTCCTACAATGAGCAGTTCTTC.

The chain employs TRBV5-1 and TRBJ1-2; 8 bases align to TRBD1. From germline, CDR1 is SGHRS and CDR2 YFSETQ. CDR3 length: 15 amino acids. Trimming took 0 bases from V and 6 from J; bases not matched to a gene: 7. The CDR3 here is CASSLGTGKWDGYTF. For the CDR3, the DNA is TGCGCCAGCAGCTTGGGGACAGGGAAATGGGATGGCTACACCTTC.

The J gene is TRBJ1-5, the V gene TRBV13; TRBD1 might be the D (5 bases). With 6 bases removed from V and 0 bases from J, the gap between germline ends came to 12 bases. The CDR3 is made up of 15 amino acids. CDR1 is PRHDT, CDR2 FYEKMQ, per germline (reference sequence). The CDR3 region is CASSAGPYSNQPQHF. The CDR3 DNA reads as TGTGCCAGCAGTGCGGGACCTTATAGCAATCAGCCCCAGCATTTT. The variable domain in full, with the rest retrieved from reference TRBV13 and TRBJ1-5, is AAGVIQSPRHLIKEKRETATLKCYPIPRHDTVYWYQQGPGQDPQFLISFYEKMQSDKGSIPDRFSAQQFSDYHSELNMSSLELGDSALYFCASSAGPYSNQPQHFGDGTRLSIL.

This clone was recorded once. This chain links TRBV27 with TRBJ2-7; D perhaps matches TRBD1 (6 bases). V lost 2 bases and J lost 7, with 18 bases in between. Germline V gives CDR1 MNHEY, CDR2 SMNVEV (reference sequence). This CDR3 has 15 residues. Here the CDR3 reads CASSLRQVPGGEQYF. The CDR3 bases are TGTGCCAGCAGTTTACGACAGGTCCCTGGTGGAGAGCAGTACTTC.

The chain is built from TRBV9 and TRBJ2-1, with D possibly matching TRBD2 (6 bases). In germline, CDR1 is SGDLS, CDR2 YYNGEE. Trimming removed 4 bases from V and 10 bases from J, with 9 bases in between. The length of the CDR3 is 11 residues. CDR3 residues: CASSSAGEQFF. CDR3 coding DNA: TGTGCCAGCAGCAGTGCGGGGGAGCAGTTCTTC.

This sequence joins TRBV6-1 and TRBJ2-2; 9 bases match TRBD1. V shed 4 bases, J shed 4 bases, and the junction held 7 bases outside the gene matches. Germline assignment: CDR1 MNHNS and CDR2 SASEGT. The CDR3 spans 16 residues. CDR3 coding DNA: TGTGCCAGCAGTGCCCGCTGGACAGGGGCCACCGGGGAGCTGTTTTTT. It codes for CASSARWTGATGELFF.

CDR3 nucleotide sequence: TGTGCCAGCTCACCAGCTACTAGCGGACGTTACAATGAGCAGTTCTTC. Translated: CASSPATSGRYNEQFF. The rearrangement uses TRBV18 and TRBJ2-1, with TRBD2 matching over 8 bases. The CDR3 has 16 residues. Looked up from germline, CDR1 is KGHSH and CDR2 is LQKENI. J gave up 4 bases and V 2 bases, and 7 bases lay outside the gene matches.

The chain uses TRBV3-1 (or the pseudogene TRBV3-2) and TRBJ1-1, with D unresolved. CDR1 and CDR2 (germline): LGHDT, YNNKEL (reference sequence). The CDR3 spans 15 residues. V shed 1 base and J shed 4 bases, with 13 bases lying between them. The CDR3, as DNA: TGTGCCAGCAGCCAAGTCGGACGGTGGGGCACTGAAGCTTTCTTT. Amino acid sequence: CASSQVGRWGTEAFF.

The rearrangement uses TRBV7-3 and TRBJ1-3; D perhaps matches TRBD1 (5 bases). The CDR3 is made up of 14 amino acids. CDR1 is SGHTA and CDR2 is FQGTGA in the germline V gene. V dropped 5 bases and J dropped 1 base, with 9 bases sitting between them. CDR3 region: CASSVTASGNTIYF. CDR3 DNA: TGTGCCAGCAGCGTGACAGCTTCTGGAAACACCATATATTTT. Drawing the rest from reference TRBV7-3 and TRBJ1-3, the complete variable domain is GAGVSQTPSNKVTEKGKYVELRCDPISGHTALYWYRQSLGQGPEFLIYFQGTGAADDSGLPNDRFFAVRPEGSVSTLKIQRTERGDSAVYLCASSVTASGNTIYFGEGSWLTVV.

This sequence joins TRBV2 and TRBJ2-1, with 11 bases aligning to TRBD2. Germline V gene sequence: CDR1 SNHLY, CDR2 FYNNEI. Germline trimming cut 7 bases from V and 7 bases from J; bases unmatched to any gene: 6. This CDR3 comprises 14 residues. The DNA for the CDR3 is TGTGCCAGCAAGACAGGGACTAGCGGAAATGAGCAGTTCTTC. Translation gives CASKTGTSGNEQFF.

The V gene is TRBV30, the J gene TRBJ1-1, with D unclear. V shed 0 bases and J shed 3 bases, with 2 bases lying between them. Germline loops: CDR1 GTSNPN, CDR2 SVGIG (reference sequence). The CDR3 runs 11 residues. The CDR3 region is CAWSVDTEAFF. The CDR3 coding sequence is TGTGCCTGGAGTGTTGACACTGAAGCTTTCTTT.